This is a list of T cell receptor beta chains from one sample in a study of T-cell reconstitution after alpha-beta-depleted transplantation in children. TCRdb re-analysed the PCR reads in MiXCR, keeping a single row per CDR3 protein. The data show around 270,000 distinct CDR3 sequences, over 7.5% seen once. The sample consisted of peripheral blood, taken 360 days after TCRalphabeta/CD19-depleted stem cell transplant. These receptor sequences come from a female patient younger than 10 who had a stem cell transplant for Fanconi anemia, so the T cells may come from the graft donor. The CDR3 runs from the conserved cysteine through the conserved F or W. Size tells how often a clone was seen (once, few, many) or the class of an expanded clone, and some rows leave it out.

many,TRBJ2-1,TRBV7-9,CASSFLAGSPYNEQFF
many,TRBJ2-3,TRBV20-1,CSASDAIDTQYF
NA,TRBJ2-1,TRBV7-6,CASSSITGAVGPFF
many,TRBJ2-2,TRBV5-1,CASSPTGRRNTGELFF
many,TRBJ1-6,TRBV6-1,CASSLTVINSPLHF
many,TRBJ1-1,TRBV27,CASAGIMNTEAFF
few,TRBJ1-5,TRBV7-8,CASSQRPGQGATSNQPQHF
few,TRBJ2-2,TRBV5-1,CASCRTSETGELFF
many,TRBJ2-1,TRBV20-1,CSARPTVRDRYFNEQFF
NA,TRBJ1-5,TRBV20-1,CSARDARQPQHF
NA,TRBJ2-5,TRBV5-5,CASSLYEGAGGETQYF
few,TRBJ1-1,TRBV4-1,CASSQEWSNTEAFF
NA,TRBJ2-5,TRBV24-1,CATSPSRGRETQYF
many,TRBJ2-2,TRBV29-1,CSVEAPSGELFF
many,TRBJ2-1,TRBV3-1,CASSPTWGEQFF
many,TRBJ2-4,TRBV5-1,CASSLGGAKNIQYF
many,TRBJ1-1,TRBV7-9,CASSLRSGGRAEAFF
NA,TRBJ1-3,TRBV18,CASSPLTATYGNTIYF